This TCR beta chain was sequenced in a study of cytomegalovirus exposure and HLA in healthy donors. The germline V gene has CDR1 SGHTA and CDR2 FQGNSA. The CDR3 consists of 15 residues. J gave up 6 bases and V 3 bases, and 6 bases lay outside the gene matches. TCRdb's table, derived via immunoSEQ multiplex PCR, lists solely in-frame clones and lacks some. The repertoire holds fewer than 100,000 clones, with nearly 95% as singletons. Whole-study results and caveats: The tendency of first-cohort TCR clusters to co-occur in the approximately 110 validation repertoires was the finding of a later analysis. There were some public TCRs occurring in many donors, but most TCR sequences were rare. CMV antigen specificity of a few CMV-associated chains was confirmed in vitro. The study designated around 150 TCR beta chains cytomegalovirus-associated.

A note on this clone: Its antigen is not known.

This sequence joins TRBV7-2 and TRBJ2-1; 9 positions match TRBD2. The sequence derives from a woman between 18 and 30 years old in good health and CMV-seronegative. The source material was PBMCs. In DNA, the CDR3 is TGTGCCAGCAGCTTCTGGACTAGCGAGGTCAATGAGCAGTTCTTC. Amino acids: CASSFWTSEVNEQFF.